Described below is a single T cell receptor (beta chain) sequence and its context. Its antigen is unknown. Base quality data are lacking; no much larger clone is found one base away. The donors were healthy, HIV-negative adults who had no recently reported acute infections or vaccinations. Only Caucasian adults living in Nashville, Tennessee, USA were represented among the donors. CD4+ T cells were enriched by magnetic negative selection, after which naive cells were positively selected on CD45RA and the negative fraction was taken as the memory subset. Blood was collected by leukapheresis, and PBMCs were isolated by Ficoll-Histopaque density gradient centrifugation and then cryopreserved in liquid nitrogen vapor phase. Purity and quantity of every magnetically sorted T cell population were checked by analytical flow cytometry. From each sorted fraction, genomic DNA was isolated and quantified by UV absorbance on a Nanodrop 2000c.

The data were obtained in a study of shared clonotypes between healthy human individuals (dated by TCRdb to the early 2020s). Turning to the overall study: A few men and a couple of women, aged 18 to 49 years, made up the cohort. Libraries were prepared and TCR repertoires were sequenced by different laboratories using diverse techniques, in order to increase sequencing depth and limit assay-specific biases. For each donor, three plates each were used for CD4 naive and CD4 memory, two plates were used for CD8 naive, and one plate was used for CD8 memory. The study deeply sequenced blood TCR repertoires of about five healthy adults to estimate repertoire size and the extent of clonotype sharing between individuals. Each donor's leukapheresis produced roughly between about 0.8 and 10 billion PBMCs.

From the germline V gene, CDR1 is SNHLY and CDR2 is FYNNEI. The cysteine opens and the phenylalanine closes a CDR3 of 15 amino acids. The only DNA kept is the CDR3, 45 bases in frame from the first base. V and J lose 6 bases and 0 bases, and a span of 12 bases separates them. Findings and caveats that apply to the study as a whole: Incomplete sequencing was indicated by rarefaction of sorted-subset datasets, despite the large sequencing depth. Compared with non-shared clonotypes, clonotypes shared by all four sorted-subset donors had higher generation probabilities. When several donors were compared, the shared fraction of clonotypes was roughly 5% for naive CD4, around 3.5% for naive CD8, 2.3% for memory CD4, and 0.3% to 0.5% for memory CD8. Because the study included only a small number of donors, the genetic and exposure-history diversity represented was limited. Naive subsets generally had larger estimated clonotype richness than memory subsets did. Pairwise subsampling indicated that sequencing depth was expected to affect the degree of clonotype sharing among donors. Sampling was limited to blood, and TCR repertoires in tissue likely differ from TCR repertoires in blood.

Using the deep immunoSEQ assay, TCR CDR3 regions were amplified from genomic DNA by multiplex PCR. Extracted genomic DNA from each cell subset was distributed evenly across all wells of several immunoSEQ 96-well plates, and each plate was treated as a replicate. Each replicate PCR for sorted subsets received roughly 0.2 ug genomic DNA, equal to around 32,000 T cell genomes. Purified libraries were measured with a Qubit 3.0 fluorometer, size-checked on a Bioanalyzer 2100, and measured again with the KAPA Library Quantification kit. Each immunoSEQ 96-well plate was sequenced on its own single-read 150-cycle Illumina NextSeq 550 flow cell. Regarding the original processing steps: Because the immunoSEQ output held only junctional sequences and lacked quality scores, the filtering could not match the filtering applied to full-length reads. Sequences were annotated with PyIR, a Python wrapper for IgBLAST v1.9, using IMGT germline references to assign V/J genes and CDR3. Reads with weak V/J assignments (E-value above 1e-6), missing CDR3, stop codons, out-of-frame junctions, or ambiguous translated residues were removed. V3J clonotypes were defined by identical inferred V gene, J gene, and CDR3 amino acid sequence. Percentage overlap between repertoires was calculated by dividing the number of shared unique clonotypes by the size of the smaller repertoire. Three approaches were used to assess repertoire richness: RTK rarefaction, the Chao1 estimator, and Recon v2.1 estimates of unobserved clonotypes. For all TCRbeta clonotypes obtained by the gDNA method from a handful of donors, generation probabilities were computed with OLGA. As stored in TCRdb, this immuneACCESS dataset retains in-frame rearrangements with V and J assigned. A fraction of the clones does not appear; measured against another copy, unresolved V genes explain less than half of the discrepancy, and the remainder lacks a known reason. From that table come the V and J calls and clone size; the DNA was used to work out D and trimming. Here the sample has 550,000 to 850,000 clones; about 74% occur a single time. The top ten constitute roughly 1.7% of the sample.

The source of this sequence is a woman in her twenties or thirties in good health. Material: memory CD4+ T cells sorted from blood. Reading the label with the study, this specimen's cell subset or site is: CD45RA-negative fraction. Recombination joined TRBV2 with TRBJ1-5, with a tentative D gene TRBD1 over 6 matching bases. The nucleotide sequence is TGTGCCAGCAGGGACAGCGATAATAGCAATCAGCCCCAGCATTTT. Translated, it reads CASRDSDNSNQPQHF.